Described below is a single TCR beta chain sequence and its context. What this receptor recognizes is not known. The sample holds no much larger clone one base away, and base qualities are not on file. All of the isolated RNA was reverse transcribed with the High Capacity cDNA Reverse Transcription Kit, so expressed TCRB transcripts were sequenced. Deep immunoSEQ sequencing was performed on naive, central memory and regulatory T cell samples, with an average of around 3.4 million total reads per sample. Sorted cells were lysed in RLT buffer and RNA was extracted with DNase-treated RNeasy Micro or Mini kits, depending on cell number. Each cell subset was processed separately to prevent cross-contamination, with patient and healthy donor samples processed together. The immunoSEQ multiplex PCR was used to amplify TCRB sequences from cDNA, yielding 87-bp fragments that span the CDR3 region. The amplicons were sequenced using the Illumina HiSeq platform. The published analysis was carried out like this. PCR bias was computationally corrected using synthetic template baselines, reads within Hamming distance 2 were collapsed, and singletons that could not be merged were discarded. Reads were aligned to IMGT to assign V, D and J genes, CDR3 length, and insertions or deletions at six rearrangement sites. Within each subset, clonotype counts were normalized to sorted cell number, after which true diversity and Gini coefficients were computed with the tcR R package. The overlap coefficient, calculated on TCRB nucleotide sequences, was used to measure repertoire sharing. Out-of-frame TCRB sequences from naive cells were analyzed to stand in for the pre-selection repertoire. TCRdb re-hosts the immuneACCESS table, in-frame sequences only. Its copies lack some clones; in the studies checked, an unresolved V gene accounts for under half of them, and the cause for the rest is not known. That table is the source of V, J and clone size, and D and trimming were worked out from the DNA. The sample yields about 360,000 clones; approximately 12% were counted once. Jointly, the top ten make up about 0.018% of the sample.

From each donor, a single peripheral blood sample of approximately 110 mL on average was drawn into heparinised tubes. A BD FACSAria II and a panel including CD45RO, CCR7, CD25, CD127, CD95 and CD27 were used to sort naive, central memory, regulatory and stem cell-like memory CD4+ T cells. All sorted populations exceeded 95% purity. PBMCs were separated immediately by Lymphoprep density gradient centrifugation and were stained directly, without being cultured. To minimize batch effects, samples were stained and sorted in pairs, one healthy donor with one patient per experiment. Sequences SGHRS (CDR1) and YFSETQ (CDR2) are obtained from the germline V gene. The CDR3, from cysteine to phenylalanine, totals 13 residues. Only the CDR3 DNA stays, 39 bases, in frame from base 1. This entry comes from a study of beta chain features in type 1 diabetes (dated by TCRdb to 2016 to 2019). Context from the whole study: Mean age, gender distribution, total cell number and subset yield were not different between patients and healthy donors. A total of about 100,000,000 sorted cells were examined across all samples, and RNA yield correlated strongly with the number of cells per subset. In the study, recently diagnosed type 1 diabetes patients and matched healthy donors were compared on the TCRB repertoires of their sorted circulating CD4+ T cell subsets. Whereas all 28 donors provided naive and central memory subsets, regulatory and stem cell-like memory subsets were isolated from just 8 patients and roughly 8 healthy donors. The paper as a whole reports these results and caveats: A moderate but significant shortening of TCRB CDR3 length was observed in type 1 diabetes patients in all four CD4+ subsets. Only small numbers of individuals were included in the HLA sub-analyses, which left unresolved whether HLA type had any influence on TCRB rearrangement. At VDJ recombination sites, patients with type 1 diabetes made fewer insertions and deleted more nucleotides, a pattern implying thymic rearrangement abnormalities. Because cDNA was sequenced instead of genomic DNA, activated cells with high expression could be over-represented, although the groups did not differ in activation or CD3 levels. Shorter templates might be favored by PCR, yet because patient and control samples were amplified and corrected together, any such skew would affect both groups equally. The naive, central memory and regulatory TCRB repertoires appeared to resemble one another more closely among patients than among healthy donors.

Sequenced: naive CD4+ T cells from blood. This specimen's cell subset or site label, interpreted: true naive CD4+ T cells. The rearrangement combines TRBV5-1 with TRBJ2-5, with 8 middle bases fitting TRBD1. Judging by the DNA end, TRBJ2-7 fits better; the J call may be wrong. The TCR originated in a man younger than 35 in good health. The CDR3: CASSLPTGDEQYF. DNA sequence: TGCGCCAGCAGCTTACCGACAGGGGACGAGCAGTACTTC.